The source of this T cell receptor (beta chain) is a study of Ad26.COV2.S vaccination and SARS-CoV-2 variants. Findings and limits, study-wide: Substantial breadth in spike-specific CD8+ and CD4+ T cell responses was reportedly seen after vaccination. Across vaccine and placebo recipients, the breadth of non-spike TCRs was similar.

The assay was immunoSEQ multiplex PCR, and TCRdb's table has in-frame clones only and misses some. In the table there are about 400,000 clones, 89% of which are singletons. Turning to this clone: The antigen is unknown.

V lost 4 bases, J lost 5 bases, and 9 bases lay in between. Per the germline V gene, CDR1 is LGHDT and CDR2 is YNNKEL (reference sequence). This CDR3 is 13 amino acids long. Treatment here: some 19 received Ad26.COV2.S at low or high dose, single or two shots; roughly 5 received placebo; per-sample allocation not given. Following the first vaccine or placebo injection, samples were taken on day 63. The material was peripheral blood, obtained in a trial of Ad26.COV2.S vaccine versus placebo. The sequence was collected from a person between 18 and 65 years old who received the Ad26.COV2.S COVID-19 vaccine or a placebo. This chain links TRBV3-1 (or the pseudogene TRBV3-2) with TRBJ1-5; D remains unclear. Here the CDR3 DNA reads TGTGCCAGCAGCCCTACCAAGGATCAGCCCCAGCATTTT. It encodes CASSPTKDQPQHF.